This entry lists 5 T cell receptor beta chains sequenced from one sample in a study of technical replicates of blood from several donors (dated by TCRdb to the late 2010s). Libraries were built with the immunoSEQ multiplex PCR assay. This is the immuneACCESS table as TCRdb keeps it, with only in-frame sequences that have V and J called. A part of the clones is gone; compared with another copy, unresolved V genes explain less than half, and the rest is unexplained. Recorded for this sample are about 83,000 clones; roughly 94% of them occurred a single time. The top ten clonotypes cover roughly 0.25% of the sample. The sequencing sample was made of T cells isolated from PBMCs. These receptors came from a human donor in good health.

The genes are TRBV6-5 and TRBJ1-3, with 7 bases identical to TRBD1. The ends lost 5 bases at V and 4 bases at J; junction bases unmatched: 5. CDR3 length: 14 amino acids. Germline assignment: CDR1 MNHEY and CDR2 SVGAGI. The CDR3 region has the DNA TGTGCCAGCAGTCCGCCGACAGGGGGAAACACCATATATTTT. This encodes CASSPPTGGNTIYF.

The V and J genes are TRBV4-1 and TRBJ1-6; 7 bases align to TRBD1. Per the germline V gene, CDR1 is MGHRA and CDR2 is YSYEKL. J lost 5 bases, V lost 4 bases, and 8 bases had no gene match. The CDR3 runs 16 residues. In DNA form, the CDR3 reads TGCGCCAGCAGCCGCACCGGGACAGACAATAATTCACCCCTCCACTTT. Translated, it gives CASSRTGTDNNSPLHF.

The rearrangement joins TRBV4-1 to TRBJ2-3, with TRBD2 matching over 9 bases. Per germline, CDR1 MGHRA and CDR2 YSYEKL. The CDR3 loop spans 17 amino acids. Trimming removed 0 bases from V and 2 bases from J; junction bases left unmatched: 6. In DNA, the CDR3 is TGCGCCAGCAGCCAAGAAGGGGTAGCGGGAGACACAGATACGCAGTATTTT. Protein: CASSQEGVAGDTDTQYF.

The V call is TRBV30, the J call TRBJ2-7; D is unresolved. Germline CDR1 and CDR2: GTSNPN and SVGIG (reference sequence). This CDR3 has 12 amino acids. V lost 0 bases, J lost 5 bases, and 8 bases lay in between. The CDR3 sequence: CAWSVEANEQYF. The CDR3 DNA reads TGTGCCTGGAGTGTAGAGGCAAACGAGCAGTACTTC.

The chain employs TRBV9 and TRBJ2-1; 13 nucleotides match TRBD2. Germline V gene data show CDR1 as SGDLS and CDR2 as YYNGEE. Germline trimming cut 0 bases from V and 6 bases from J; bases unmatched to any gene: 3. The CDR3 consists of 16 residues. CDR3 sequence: CASSVVGTSGVNEQFF. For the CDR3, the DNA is TGTGCCAGCAGCGTAGTGGGGACTAGCGGGGTCAATGAGCAGTTCTTC.